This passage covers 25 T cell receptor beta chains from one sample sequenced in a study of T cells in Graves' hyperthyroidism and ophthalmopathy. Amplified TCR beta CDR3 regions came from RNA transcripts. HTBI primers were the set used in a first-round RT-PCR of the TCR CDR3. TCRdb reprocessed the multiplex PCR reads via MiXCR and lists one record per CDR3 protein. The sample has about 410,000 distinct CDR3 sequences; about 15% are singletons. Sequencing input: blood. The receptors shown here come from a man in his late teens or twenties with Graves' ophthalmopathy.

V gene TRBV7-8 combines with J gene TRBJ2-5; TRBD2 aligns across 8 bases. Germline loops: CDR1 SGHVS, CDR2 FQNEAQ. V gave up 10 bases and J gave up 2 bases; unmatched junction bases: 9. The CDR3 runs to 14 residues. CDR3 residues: CATSFSGTQETQYF. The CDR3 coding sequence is TGTGCCACCAGTTTTAGCGGGACGCAAGAGACCCAGTACTTC.

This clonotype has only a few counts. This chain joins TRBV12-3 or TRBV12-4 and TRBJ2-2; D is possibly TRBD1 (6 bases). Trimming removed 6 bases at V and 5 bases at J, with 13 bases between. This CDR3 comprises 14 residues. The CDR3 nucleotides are TGTGCCAGCAGGCAGGGGCAGGGGACCGGGGAGCTGTTTTTT. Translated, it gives CASRQGQGTGELFF.

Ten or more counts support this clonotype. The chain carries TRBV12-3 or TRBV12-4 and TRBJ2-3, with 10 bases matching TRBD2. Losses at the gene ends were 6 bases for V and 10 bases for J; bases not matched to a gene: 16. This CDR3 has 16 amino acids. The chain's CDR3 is CASSRNPLAGEGAQYF. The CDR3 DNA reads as TGTGCCAGCAGCCGCAACCCCCTAGCGGGAGAGGGGGCGCAGTATTTT.

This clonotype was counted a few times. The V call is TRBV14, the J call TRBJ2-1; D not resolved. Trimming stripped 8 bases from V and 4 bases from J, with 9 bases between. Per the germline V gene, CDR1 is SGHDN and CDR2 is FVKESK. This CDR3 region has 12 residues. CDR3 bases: TGTGCCAGCTCCTGGGTGTACAATGAGCAGTTCTTC. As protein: CASSWVYNEQFF.

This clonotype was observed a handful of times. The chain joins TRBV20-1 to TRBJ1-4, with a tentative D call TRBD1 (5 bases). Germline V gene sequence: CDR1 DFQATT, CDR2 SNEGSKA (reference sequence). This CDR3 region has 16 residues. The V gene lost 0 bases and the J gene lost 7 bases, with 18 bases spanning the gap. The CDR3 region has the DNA TGCAGTGCTAGAGATCATGGGACTAACTTGGGTGAAAAACTGTTTTTT. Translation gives CSARDHGTNLGEKLFF.

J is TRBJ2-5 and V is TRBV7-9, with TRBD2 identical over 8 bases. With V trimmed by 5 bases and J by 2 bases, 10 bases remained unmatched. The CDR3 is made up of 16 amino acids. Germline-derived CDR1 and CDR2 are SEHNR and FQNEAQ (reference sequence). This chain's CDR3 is CASSPPGLVFQETQYF. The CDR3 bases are TGTGCCAGCAGCCCACCGGGACTAGTGTTTCAAGAGACCCAGTACTTC.

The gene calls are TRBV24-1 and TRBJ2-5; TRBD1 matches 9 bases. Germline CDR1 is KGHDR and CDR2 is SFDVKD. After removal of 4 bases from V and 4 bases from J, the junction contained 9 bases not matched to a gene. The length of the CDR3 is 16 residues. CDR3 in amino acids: CATSELDRGSRETQYF. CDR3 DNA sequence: TGTGCCACCAGTGAACTTGACAGGGGGAGCCGAGAGACCCAGTACTTC.

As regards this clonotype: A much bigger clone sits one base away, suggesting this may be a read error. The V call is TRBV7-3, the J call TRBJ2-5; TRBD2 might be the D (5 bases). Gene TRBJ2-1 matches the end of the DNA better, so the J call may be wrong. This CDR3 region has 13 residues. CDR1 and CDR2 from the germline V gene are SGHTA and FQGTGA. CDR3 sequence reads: CASSLEGRETQFF. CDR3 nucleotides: TGTGCCAGCAGCTTAGAGGGCAGAGAGACCCAGTTCTTC.

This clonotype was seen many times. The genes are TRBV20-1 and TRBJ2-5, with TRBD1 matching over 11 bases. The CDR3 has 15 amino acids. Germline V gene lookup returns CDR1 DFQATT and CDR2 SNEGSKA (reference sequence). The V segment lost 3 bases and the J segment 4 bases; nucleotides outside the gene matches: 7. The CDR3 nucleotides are TGCAGTGCTAGGCCGGGACAGGGGGATGGAGAGACCCAGTACTTC. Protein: CSARPGQGDGETQYF.

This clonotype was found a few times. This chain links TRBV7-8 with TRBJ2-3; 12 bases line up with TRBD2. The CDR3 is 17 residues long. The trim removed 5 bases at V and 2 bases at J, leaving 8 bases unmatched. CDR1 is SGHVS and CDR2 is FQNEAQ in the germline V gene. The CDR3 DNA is TGTGCCAGCAGCATCCTAGCGGGAGGGCCCAACACAGATACGCAGTATTTT. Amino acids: CASSILAGGPNTDTQYF.

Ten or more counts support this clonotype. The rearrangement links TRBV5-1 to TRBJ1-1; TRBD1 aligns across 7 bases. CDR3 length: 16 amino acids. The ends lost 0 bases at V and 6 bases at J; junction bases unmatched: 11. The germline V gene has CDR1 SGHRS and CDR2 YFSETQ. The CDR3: CASSLGAGGLNAEAFF. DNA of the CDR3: TGCGCCAGCAGCTTGGGCGCAGGGGGTCTTAACGCTGAAGCTTTCTTT.

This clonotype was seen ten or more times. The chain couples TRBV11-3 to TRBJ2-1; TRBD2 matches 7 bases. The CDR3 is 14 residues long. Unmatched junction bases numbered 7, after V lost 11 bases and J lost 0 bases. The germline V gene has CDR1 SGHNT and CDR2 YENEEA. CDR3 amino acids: CAATGGSSYNEQFF. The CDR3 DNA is TGTGCCGCAACCGGCGGGAGCTCCTACAATGAGCAGTTCTTC. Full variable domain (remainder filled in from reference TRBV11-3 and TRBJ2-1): EAGVVQSPRYKIIEKKQPVAFWCNPISGHNTLYWYLQNLGQGPELLIRYENEEAVDDSQLPKDRFSAERLKGVDSTLKIQPAELGDSAVYLCAATGGSSYNEQFFGPGTRLTVL.

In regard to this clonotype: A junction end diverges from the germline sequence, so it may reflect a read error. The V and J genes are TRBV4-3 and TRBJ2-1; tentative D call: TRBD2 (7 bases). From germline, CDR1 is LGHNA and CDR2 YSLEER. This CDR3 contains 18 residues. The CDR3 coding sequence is TGCGCTAGCAGCCAACTAGAGTTGCCGGCGGGGGCCTACAATGAGCAGTCCTTC. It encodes CASSQLELPAGAYNEQSF.

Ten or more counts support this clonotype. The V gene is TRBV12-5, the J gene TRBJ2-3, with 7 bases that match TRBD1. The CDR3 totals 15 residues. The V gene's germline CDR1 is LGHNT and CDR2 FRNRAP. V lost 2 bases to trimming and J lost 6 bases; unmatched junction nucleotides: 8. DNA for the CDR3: TGTGCTAGTGGTTTGACCTACAGGGGTTCGGATACGCAGTATTTT. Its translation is CASGLTYRGSDTQYF.

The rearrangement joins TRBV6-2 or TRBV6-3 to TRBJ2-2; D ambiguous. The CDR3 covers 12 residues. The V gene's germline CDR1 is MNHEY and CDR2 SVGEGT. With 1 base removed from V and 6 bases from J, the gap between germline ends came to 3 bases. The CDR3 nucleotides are TGTGCCAGCAGTTACTGGGCCGGGGAGCTGTTTTTT. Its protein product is CASSYWAGELFF.

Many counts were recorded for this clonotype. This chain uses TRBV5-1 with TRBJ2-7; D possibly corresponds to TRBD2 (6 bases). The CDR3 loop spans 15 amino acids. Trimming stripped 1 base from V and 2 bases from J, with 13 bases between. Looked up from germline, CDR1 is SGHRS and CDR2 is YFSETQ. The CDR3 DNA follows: TGCGCCAGCAGCTTGACGGGGGTTGGGACCTACGAGCAGTACTTC. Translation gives CASSLTGVGTYEQYF. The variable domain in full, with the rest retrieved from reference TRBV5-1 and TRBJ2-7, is KAGVTQTPRYLIKTRGQQVTLSCSPISGHRSVSWYQQTPGQGLQFLFEYFSETQRNKGNFPGRFSGRQFSNSRSEMNVSTLELGDSALYLCASSLTGVGTYEQYFGPGTRLTVT.

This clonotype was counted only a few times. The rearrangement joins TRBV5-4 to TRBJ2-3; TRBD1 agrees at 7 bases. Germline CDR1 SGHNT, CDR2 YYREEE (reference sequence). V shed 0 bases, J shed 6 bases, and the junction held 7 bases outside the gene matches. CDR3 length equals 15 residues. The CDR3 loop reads CASSLGVQGSDTQYF. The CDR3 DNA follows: TGTGCCAGCAGCTTGGGGGTACAGGGGAGTGATACGCAGTATTTT.

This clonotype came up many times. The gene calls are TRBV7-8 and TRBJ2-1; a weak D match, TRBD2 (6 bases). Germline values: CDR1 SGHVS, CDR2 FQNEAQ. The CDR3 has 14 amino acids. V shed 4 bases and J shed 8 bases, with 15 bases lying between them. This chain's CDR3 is CASSSPGLPYEQFF. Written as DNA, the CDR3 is TGTGCCAGCAGCTCTCCGGGACTCCCATATGAGCAGTTCTTC. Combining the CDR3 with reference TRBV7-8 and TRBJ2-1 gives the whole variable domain GAGVSQSPRYKVAKRGQDVALRCDPISGHVSLFWYQQALGQGPEFLTYFQNEAQLDKSGLPSDRFFAERPEGSVSTLKIQRTQQEDSAVYLCASSSPGLPYEQFFGPGTRLTVL.

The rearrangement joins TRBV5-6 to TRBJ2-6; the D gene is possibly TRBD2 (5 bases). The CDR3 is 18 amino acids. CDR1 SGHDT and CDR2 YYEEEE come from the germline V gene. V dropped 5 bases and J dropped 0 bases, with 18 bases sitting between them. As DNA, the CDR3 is TGTGCCAGCAGTCCCCCTTCAGCGGAGAGCTCTGGGGCCAACGTCCTGACTTTC. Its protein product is CASSPPSAESSGANVLTF.

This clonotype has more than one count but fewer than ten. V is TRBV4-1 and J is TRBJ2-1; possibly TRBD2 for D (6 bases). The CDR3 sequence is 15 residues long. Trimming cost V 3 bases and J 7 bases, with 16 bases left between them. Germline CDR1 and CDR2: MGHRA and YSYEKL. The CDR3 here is CASSQTGSRLNEQFF. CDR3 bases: TGCGCCAGCAGCCAGACCGGGAGTAGATTGAATGAGCAGTTCTTC.

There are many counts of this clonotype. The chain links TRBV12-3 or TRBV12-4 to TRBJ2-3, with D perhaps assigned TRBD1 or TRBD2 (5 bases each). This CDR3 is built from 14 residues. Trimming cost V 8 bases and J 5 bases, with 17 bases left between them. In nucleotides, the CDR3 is TGTGCCAGCCTCCTCGGGGCAAGGATAGATACGCAGTATTTT. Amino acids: CASLLGARIDTQYF.

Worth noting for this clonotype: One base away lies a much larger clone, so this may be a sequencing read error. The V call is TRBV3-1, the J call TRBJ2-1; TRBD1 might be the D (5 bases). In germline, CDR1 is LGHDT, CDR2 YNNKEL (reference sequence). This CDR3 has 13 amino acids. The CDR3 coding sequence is TGTGTCAGCAGCCTAAGACAGATTAATGAGCAGTTCTTC. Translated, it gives CVSSLRQINEQFF.

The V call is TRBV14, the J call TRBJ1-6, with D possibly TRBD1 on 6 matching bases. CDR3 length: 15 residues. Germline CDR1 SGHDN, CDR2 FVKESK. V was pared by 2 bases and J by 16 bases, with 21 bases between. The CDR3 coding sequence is TGTGCCAGCAGCCAAACAGGGACCAGACGGGTTCAGCTCCACTTT. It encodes CASSQTGTRRVQLHF.

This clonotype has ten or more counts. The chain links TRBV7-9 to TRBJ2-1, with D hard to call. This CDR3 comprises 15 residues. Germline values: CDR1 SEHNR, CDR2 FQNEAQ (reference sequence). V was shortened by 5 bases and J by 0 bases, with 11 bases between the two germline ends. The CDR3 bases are TGTGCCAGCAGCCCACTTGGTAGCTCCTACAATGAGCAGTTCTTC. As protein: CASSPLGSSYNEQFF.

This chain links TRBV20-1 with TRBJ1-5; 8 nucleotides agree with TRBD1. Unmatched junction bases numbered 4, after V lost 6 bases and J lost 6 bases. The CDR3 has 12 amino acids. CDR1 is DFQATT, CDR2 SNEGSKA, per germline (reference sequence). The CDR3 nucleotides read TGCAGTGCAACCGACAGGGGTCAGCCCCAGCATTTT. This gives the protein CSATDRGQPQHF.